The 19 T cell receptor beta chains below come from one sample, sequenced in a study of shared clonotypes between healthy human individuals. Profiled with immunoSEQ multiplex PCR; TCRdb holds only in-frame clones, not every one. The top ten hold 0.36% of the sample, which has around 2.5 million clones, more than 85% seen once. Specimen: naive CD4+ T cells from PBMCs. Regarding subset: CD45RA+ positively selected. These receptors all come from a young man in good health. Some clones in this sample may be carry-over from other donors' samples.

In DNA, the CDR3 is TGCGCCAGCAGCACAGGACAGGGGTTGTACGAGCAGTACTTC. Amino acid sequence: CASSTGQGLYEQYF. This chain uses TRBV5-1 with TRBJ2-7; 9 nucleotides line up with TRBD1. The CDR3 is 14 residues long. Germline V gene data show CDR1 as SGHRS and CDR2 as YFSETQ. The V gene end was trimmed by 4 bases and the J gene end by 4 bases; junction bases not matched to a gene: 6.

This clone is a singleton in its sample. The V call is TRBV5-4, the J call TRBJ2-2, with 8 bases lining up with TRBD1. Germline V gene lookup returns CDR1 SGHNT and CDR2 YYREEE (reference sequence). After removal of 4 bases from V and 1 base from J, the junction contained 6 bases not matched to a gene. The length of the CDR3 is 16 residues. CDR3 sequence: CASSPRGQENTGELFF. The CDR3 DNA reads TGTGCCAGCAGCCCGAGGGGACAGGAGAACACCGGGGAGCTGTTTTTT.

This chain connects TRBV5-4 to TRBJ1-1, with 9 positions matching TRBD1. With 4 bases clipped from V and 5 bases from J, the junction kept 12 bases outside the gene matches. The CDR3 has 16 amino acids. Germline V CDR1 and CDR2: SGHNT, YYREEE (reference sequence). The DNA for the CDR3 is TGTGCCAGCAGCCGACGGGACAGGGCTTGGGGTACTGAAGCTTTCTTT. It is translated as CASSRRDRAWGTEAFF.

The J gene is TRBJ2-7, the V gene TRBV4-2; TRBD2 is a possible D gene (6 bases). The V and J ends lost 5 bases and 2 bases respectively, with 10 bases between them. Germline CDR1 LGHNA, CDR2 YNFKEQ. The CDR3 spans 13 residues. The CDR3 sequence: CASSARTTYEQYF. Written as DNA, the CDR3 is TGTGCCAGCAGCGCGAGGACTACCTACGAGCAGTACTTC.

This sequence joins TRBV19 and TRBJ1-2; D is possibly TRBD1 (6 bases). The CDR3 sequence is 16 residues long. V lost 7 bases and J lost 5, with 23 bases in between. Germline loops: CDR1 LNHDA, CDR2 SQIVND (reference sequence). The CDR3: CASIPTGWAQPYGYTF. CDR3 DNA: TGTGCCAGTATACCGACAGGCTGGGCACAACCTTATGGCTACACCTTC.

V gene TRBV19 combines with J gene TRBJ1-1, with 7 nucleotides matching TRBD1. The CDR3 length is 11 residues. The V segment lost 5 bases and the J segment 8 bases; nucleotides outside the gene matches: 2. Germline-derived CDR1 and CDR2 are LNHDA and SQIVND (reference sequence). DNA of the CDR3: TGTGCCAGTAGTGGGACAGTGGAAGCTTTCTTT. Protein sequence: CASSGTVEAFF.

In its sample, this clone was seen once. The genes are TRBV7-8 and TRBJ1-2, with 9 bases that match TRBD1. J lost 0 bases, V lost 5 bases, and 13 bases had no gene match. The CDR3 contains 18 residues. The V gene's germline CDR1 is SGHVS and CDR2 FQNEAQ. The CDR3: CASSRRTGTGPSNYGYTF. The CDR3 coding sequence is TGTGCCAGCAGCCGGCGCACTGGGACAGGGCCCTCTAACTATGGCTACACCTTC.

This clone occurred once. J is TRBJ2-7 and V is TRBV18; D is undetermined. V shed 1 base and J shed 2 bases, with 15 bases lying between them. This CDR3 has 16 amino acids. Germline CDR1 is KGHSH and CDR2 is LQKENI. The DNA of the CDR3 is TGTGCCAGCTCACCACTCTCGGCAACACCTACCTACGAGCAGTACTTC. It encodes CASSPLSATPTYEQYF.

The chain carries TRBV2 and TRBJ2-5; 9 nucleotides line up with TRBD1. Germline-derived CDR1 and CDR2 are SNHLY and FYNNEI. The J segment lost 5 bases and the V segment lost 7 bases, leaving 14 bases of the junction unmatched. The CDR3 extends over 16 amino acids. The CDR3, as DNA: TGTGCCAGCACCCAGATCCGGACAGGGGAAGGGGAGACCCAGTACTTC. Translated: CASTQIRTGEGETQYF. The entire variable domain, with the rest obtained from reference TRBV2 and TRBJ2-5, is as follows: EPEVTQTPSHQVTQMGQEVILRCVPISNHLYFYWYRQILGQKVEFLVSFYNNEISEKSEIFDDQFSVERPDGSNFTLKIRSTKLEDSAMYFCASTQIRTGEGETQYFGPGTRLLVL.

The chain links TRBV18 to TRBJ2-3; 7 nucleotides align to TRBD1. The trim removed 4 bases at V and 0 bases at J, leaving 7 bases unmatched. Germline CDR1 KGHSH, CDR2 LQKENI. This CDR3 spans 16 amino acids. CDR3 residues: CASSHKQGFSTDTQYF. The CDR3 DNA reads TGTGCCAGCTCACACAAACAGGGGTTCAGCACAGATACGCAGTATTTT.

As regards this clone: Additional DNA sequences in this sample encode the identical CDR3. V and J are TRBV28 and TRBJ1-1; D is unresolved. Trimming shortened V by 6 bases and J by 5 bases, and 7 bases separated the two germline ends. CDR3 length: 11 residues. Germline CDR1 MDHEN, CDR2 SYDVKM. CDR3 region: CASSPRTEAFF. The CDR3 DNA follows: TGTGCCAGCAGCCCCCGAACTGAAGCTTTCTTT.

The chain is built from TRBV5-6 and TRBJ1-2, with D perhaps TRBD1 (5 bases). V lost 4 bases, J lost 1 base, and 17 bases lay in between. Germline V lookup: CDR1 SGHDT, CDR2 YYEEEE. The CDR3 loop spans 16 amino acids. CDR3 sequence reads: CASSGGTEFFNYGYTF. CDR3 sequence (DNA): TGTGCCAGCAGCGGCGGGACCGAATTTTTTAACTATGGCTACACCTTC.

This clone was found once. CDR3 bases: TGTGCCATCAGTGGACTAGCGGAGAATGAGCAGTTCTTC. This translates into CAISGLAENEQFF. V and J are TRBV10-3 and TRBJ2-1, with 9 bases fitting TRBD2. V lost 4 bases and J lost 7; bases outside the gene matches: 2. This CDR3 contains 13 residues. Germline CDR1 ENHRY, CDR2 SYGVKD.

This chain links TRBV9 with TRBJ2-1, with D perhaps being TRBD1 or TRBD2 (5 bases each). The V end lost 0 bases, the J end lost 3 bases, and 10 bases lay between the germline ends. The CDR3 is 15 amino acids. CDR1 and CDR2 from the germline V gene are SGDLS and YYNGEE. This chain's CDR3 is CASSVAGRYYNEQFF. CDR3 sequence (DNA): TGTGCCAGCAGCGTAGCGGGGCGGTACTACAATGAGCAGTTCTTC.

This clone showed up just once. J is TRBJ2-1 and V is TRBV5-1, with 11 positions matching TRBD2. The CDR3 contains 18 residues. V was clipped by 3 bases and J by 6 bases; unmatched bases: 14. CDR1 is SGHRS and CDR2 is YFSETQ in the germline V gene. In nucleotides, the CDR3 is TGCGCCAGCAGCTGGATCCCTTATAGCGGGAGGGCAGGCAATGAGCAGTTCTTC. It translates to CASSWIPYSGRAGNEQFF.

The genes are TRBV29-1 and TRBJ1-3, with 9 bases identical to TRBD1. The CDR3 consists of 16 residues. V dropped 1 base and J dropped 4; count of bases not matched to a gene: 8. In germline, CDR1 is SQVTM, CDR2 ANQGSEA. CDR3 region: CSVEGLKGQGGNTIYF. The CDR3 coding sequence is TGCAGCGTTGAAGGACTAAAGGGACAGGGAGGAAACACCATATATTTT. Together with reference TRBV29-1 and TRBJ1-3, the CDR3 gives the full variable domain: SAVISQKPSRDICQRGTSLTIQCQVDSQVTMMFWYRQQPGQSLTLIATANQGSEATYESGFVIDKFPISRPNLTFSTLTVSNMSPEDSSIYLCSVEGLKGQGGNTIYFGEGSWLTVV.

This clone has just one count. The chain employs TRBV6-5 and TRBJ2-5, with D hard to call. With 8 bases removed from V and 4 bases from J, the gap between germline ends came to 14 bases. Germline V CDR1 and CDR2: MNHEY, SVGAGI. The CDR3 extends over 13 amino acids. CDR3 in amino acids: CASLQLDRETQYF. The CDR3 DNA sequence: TGTGCCAGCCTTCAGCTAGATCGAGAGACCCAGTACTTC.

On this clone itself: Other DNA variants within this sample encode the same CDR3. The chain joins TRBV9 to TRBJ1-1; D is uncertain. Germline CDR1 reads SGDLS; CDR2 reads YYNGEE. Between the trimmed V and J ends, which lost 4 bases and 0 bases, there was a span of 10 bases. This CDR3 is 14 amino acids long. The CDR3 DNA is TGTGCCAGCAGCCCCACGTCAGTGAACACTGAAGCTTTCTTT. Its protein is CASSPTSVNTEAFF.

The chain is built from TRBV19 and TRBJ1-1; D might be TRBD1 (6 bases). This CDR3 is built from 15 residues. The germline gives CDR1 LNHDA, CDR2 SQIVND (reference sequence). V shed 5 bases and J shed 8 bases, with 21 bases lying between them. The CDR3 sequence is CASSLVGFTGTEAFF. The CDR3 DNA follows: TGTGCCAGTAGTTTGGTTGGGTTTACCGGGACAGAAGCTTTCTTT.